The clone carrying this T cell receptor (beta chain) has at least ten counts. These data come from a study of blood T cell repertoires in COVID-19. Study overall: Acute-phase and convalescent COVID-19 samples originated in the United States, Italy and Spain. The cDNA or gDNA used as material had been derived from T cells, B-cell-depleted T cells, or PBMCs.

Sequencing was performed with immunoSEQ multiplex PCR; in TCRdb, only in-frame clones are kept and a portion is missing. The repertoire includes 65,000 to 85,000 clones, about four fifths of them detected once, and less than 6% sits in the top ten. This CDR3 is built from 13 residues. The ends were cut back, 4 bases at V and 7 bases at J, with 14 bases in the middle. The germline gives CDR1 SGHVS, CDR2 FNYEAQ. The chain employs TRBV7-6 and TRBJ2-7; possibly TRBD1 for D (6 bases). The material sequenced was peripheral blood. This clonotype originated in a woman of 80 years or more with active or convalescent COVID-19. The CDR3 nucleotides read TGTGCCAGCAGCTCACGGACAGAAGGGGAGCAGTACTTC. This encodes CASSSRTEGEQYF. Variable domain in full (rest from reference TRBV7-6 and TRBJ2-7): GAGVSQSPRYKVTKRGQDVALRCDPISGHVSLYWYRQALGQGPEFLTYFNYEAQQDKSGLPNDRFSAERPEGSISTLTIQRTEQRDSAMYRCASSSRTEGEQYFGPGTRLTVT.